The source of this TCR beta chain is a study of PD-1 blockade in mismatch repair-deficient tumors. Every patient had mismatch repair deficiency by PCR or immunohistochemistry. A few pembrolizumab responders had their TCRs sequenced. The assay was immunoSEQ multiplex PCR, and TCRdb's table has in-frame clones only and misses some. The sample includes approximately 50,000 clones, around 80% seen only once; the top ten take over 3%. Germline trimming cut 6 bases from V and 7 bases from J; bases unmatched to any gene: 11. CDR1 and CDR2 (germline): MDHEN, SYDVKM. The CDR3 extends over 15 amino acids. This TCR came from an adult with mismatch repair-deficient cancer. The sequenced sample was peripheral blood, obtained 4 weeks after starting pembrolizumab. The chain links TRBV28 to TRBJ1-5; TRBD1 matches 8 bases. For the CDR3, the DNA is TGTGCCAGCAGCTCCCGACAGGGGTCATGGCAGCCCCAGCATTTT. This gives the protein CASSSRQGSWQPQHF.